This section outlines one TCR beta chain sequence together with its context. V shed 2 bases and J shed 4 bases, with 12 bases lying between them. This CDR3 spans 15 amino acids. Germline V gene sequence: CDR1 LNHDA, CDR2 SQIVND (reference sequence). The data belong to a study of blood T cell repertoires in COVID-19. Study as a whole: Acute-phase and convalescent COVID-19 samples originated in the United States, Italy and Spain. The analysed material was cDNA or gDNA that came from T cells, B-cell-depleted T cells, or PBMCs.

Individuals aged about 18 to 89 years were recruited from fewer than 25 US areas. Donors in Cohort 3 counted as recovered after two negative PCRs, clearance, or symptom resolution. Some clones are missing from TCRdb's copy, which holds only in-frame ones; the method was immunoSEQ multiplex PCR. Here the sample spans about 190,000 clones, approximately 84% being singletons. What was sequenced was PBMCs or T cells enriched from blood (not recorded which). The chain joins TRBV19 to TRBJ2-1; D is perhaps TRBD2 (6 bases). The source of this sequence is a woman aged 25 to 39 who had recovered from COVID-19. The CDR3 DNA sequence: TGTGCCAGTAGTATATGGGGGGAGACATACAATGAGCAGTTCTTC. Amino acids: CASSIWGETYNEQFF. The complete variable domain, with remaining parts taken from reference TRBV19 and TRBJ2-1, reads DGGITQSPKYLFRKEGQNVTLSCEQNLNHDAMYWYRQDPGQGLRLIYYSQIVNDFQKGDIAEGYSVSREKKESFPLTVTSAQKNPTAFYLCASSIWGETYNEQFFGPGTRLTVL.